Below, 10 T cell receptor beta chains from the same sample are listed, as sequenced in a study of blood T cell repertoires in COVID-19. The method was immunoSEQ multiplex PCR; TCRdb's version includes in-frame clones alone and lacks a portion of them. The data hold approximately 260,000 clones, with over 75% observed a single time. Sequencing was carried out using peripheral blood. Receptors originate from a human donor in a cohort sampled during active COVID-19.

The V call is TRBV5-4, the J call TRBJ2-7; D remains unclear. The length of the CDR3 is 15 residues. Trimming removed 0 bases at V and 3 bases at J, with 13 bases between. Germline values: CDR1 SGHNT, CDR2 YYREEE (reference sequence). CDR3 sequence reads: CASSLAVGSFYEQYF. Here the CDR3 DNA reads TGTGCCAGCAGCTTGGCCGTTGGCTCCTTCTACGAGCAGTACTTC.

V usage is TRBV6-5 and J usage is TRBJ1-1, with D possibly matching TRBD1 (5 bases). The ends were cut back, 2 bases at V and 2 bases at J, with 9 bases in the middle. Germline lookup yields CDR1 MNHEY and CDR2 SVGAGI. The CDR3 loop spans 14 amino acids. The CDR3 sequence: CASSYTDTNTEAFF. The CDR3 bases are TGTGCCAGCAGTTACACGGACACTAACACTGAAGCTTTCTTT.

Comments on this clone: This sample includes further DNA sequences coding for the same CDR3. In nucleotides, the CDR3 is TGTGCCAGCAGTGAACTAGCGGGGGGGCCAGATACGCAGTATTTT. It yields the protein CASSELAGGPDTQYF. The chain couples TRBV6-1 to TRBJ2-3; TRBD2 matches at 12 bases. The V gene end was trimmed by 2 bases and the J gene end by 4 bases; junction bases not matched to a gene: 1. CDR1 is MNHNS, CDR2 SASEGT, per germline. The CDR3 runs to 15 residues.

The CDR3 nucleotides read TGTGCCAGTAGTATTAATGGCGTCCGGGACACCACTTCCTACGAGCAGTACTTC. Its protein product is CASSINGVRDTTSYEQYF. The chain has TRBV19 and TRBJ2-7; D possibly corresponds to TRBD1 (6 bases). Trimming pared 3 bases from V and 1 base from J, leaving 22 bases between. The CDR3 runs to 18 residues. Germline V CDR1 and CDR2: LNHDA, SQIVND (reference sequence).

The chain couples TRBV5-1 to TRBJ1-1, with D possibly being TRBD1 (6 bases). The germline CDR1 and CDR2 sequences are SGHRS and YFSETQ. Between the trimmed V and J ends, which lost 4 bases and 5 bases, there was a span of 15 bases. This CDR3 contains 14 residues. The CDR3 nucleotides are TGCGCCAGCAGCAGTGAACAGGGTAAGACTGAAGCTTTCTTT. It codes for CASSSEQGKTEAFF.

This chain links TRBV5-6 with TRBJ1-2; no clear D gene. The ends were cut back, 3 bases at V and 7 bases at J, with 13 bases in the middle. Germline CDR1 is SGHDT and CDR2 is YYEEEE. The CDR3 has 13 amino acids. CDR3 sequence reads: CASSSKRPIGYTF. The CDR3 region has the DNA TGTGCCAGCAGCTCCAAGAGGCCCATTGGCTACACCTTC.

This chain links TRBV3-1 (or the pseudogene TRBV3-2) with TRBJ2-1; possibly TRBD2 for D (5 bases). V was trimmed by 4 bases and J by 9 bases, leaving 16 bases between them. CDR3 length: 14 residues. Germline CDR1 is LGHDT and CDR2 is YNNKEL (reference sequence). DNA of the CDR3: TGTGCCAGCAGCCTCACTAGGGCCCCCGGTGAGCAGTTCTTC. Translated, it gives CASSLTRAPGEQFF.

This chain uses TRBV2 with TRBJ1-6; 7 bases agree with TRBD1. V trimming: 6 bases; J trimming: 6 bases; junction bases outside the gene matches: 5. Germline V CDR1 and CDR2: SNHLY, FYNNEI. The CDR3 is 14 amino acids. The CDR3 reads CASRSGQSNSPLHF. The CDR3 DNA follows: TGTGCCAGCAGATCGGGACAGAGTAATTCACCCCTCCACTTT.

The chain joins TRBV9 to TRBJ1-5, with D perhaps matching TRBD1 (5 bases). CDR1 is SGDLS and CDR2 is YYNGEE in the germline V gene. Deletions cut 4 bases from V and 3 bases from J, with 11 bases between. This CDR3 has 14 amino acids. This chain's CDR3 is CASSPTAINQPQHF. The CDR3 DNA sequence: TGTGCCAGCAGCCCGACAGCGATCAATCAGCCCCAGCATTTT.

The V call is TRBV3-1 (or the pseudogene TRBV3-2), the J call TRBJ2-1; 10 bases agree with TRBD2. Germline loops: CDR1 LGHDT, CDR2 YNNKEL (reference sequence). J gave up 4 bases and V 5 bases, and 5 bases lay outside the gene matches. The CDR3 sequence is 15 residues long. CDR3 residues: CASSARTSGYNEQFF. For the CDR3, the DNA is TGTGCCAGCAGCGCCCGGACTAGCGGTTACAATGAGCAGTTCTTC.